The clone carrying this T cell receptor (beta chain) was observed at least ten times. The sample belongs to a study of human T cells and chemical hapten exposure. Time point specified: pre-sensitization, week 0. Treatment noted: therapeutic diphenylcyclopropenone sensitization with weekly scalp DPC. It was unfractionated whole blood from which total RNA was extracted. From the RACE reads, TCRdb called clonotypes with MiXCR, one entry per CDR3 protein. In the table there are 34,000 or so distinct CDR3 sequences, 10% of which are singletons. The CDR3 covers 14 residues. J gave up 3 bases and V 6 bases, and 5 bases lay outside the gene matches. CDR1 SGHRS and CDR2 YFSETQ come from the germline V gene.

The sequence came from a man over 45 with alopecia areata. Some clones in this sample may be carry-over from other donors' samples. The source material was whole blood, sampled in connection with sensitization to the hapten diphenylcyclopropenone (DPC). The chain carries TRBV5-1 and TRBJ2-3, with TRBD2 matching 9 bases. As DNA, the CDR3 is TGCGCCAGCACCGATAGCGGGAGTACAGATACGCAGTATTTT. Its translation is CASTDSGSTDTQYF. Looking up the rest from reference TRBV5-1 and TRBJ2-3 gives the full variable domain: KAGVTQTPRYLIKTRGQQVTLSCSPISGHRSVSWYQQTPGQGLQFLFEYFSETQRNKGNFPGRFSGRQFSNSRSEMNVSTLELGDSALYLCASTDSGSTDTQYFGPGTRLTVL.